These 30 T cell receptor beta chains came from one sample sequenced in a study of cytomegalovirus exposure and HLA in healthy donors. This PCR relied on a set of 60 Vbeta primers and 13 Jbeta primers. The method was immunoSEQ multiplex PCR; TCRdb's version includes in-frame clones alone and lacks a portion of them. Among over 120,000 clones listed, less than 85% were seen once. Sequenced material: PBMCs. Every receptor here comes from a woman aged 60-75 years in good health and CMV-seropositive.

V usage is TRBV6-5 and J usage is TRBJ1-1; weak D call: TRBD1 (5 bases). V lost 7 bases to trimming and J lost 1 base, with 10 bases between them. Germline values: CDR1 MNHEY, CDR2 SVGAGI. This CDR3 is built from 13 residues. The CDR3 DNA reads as TGTGCCAGCACCTTAGGACAGAACACTGAAGCTTTCTTT. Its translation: CASTLGQNTEAFF.

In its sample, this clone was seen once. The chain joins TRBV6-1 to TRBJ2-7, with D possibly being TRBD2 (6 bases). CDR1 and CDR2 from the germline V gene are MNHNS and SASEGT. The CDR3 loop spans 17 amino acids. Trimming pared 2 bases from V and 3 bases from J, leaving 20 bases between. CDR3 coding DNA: TGTGCCAGCAGTGAAAGGGGTAGCGGAACATGGCTCTACGAGCAGTACTTC. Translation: CASSERGSGTWLYEQYF.

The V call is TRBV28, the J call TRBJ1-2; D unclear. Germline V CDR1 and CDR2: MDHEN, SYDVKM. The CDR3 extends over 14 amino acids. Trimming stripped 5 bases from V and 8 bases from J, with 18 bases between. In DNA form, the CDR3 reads TGTGCCAGCAGTCAACCGGTCACATTCGGGGGCTACACCTTC. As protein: CASSQPVTFGGYTF.

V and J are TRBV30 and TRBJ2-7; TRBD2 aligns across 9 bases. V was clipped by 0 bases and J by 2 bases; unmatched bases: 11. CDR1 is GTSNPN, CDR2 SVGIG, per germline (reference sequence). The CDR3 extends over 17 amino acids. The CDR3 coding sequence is TGTGCCTGGAGTGTACGGGGACTAGCAATGTCGCCCTACGAGCAGTACTTC. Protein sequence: CAWSVRGLAMSPYEQYF.

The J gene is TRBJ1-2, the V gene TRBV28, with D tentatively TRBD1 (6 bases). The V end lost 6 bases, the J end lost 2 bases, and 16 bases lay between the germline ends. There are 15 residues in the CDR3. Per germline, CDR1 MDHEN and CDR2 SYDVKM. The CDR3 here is CASRKEGGPNYGYTF. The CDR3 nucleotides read TGTGCCAGCAGGAAAGAGGGGGGGCCAAACTATGGCTACACCTTC.

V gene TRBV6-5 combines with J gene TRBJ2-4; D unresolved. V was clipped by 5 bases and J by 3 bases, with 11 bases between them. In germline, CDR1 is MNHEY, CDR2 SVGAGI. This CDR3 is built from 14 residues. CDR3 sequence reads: CASSVNVNKNIQYF. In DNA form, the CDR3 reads TGTGCCAGCAGTGTAAATGTAAACAAAAACATTCAGTACTTC.

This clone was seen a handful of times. DNA for the CDR3: TGTGCCAGCACCCGGTCAGGGGTTGGGACTGAAGCTTTCTTT. It is translated as CASTRSGVGTEAFF. The chain couples TRBV2 to TRBJ1-1, with D perhaps TRBD1 (6 bases). Germline-derived CDR1 and CDR2 are SNHLY and FYNNEI. The CDR3 totals 14 residues. Trimming took off 7 bases at V and 5 bases at J, with 17 bases between the two ends. Full variable domain (rest looked up from reference TRBV2 and TRBJ1-1): EPEVTQTPSHQVTQMGQEVILRCVPISNHLYFYWYRQILGQKVEFLVSFYNNEISEKSEIFDDQFSVERPDGSNFTLKIRSTKLEDSAMYFCASTRSGVGTEAFFGQGTRLTVV.

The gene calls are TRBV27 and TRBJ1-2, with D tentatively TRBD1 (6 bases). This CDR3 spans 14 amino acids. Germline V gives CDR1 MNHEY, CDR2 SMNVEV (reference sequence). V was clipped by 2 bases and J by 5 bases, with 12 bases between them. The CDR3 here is CASSLTGHLYGYTF. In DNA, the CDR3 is TGTGCCAGCAGTTTAACGGGACATCTGTATGGCTACACCTTC.

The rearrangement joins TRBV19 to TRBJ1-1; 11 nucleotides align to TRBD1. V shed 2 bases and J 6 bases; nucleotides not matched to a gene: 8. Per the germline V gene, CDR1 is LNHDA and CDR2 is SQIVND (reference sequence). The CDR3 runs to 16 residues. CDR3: CASSIKMDRGLAEAFF. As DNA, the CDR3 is TGTGCCAGTAGTATAAAGATGGACAGGGGGCTCGCTGAAGCTTTCTTT.

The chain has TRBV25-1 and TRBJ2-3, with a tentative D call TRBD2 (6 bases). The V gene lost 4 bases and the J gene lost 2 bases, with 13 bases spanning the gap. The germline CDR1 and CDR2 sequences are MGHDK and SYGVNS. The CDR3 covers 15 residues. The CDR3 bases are TGTGCCAGCAGTGTGCTTGGAGGGGCCACAGATACGCAGTATTTT. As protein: CASSVLGGATDTQYF.

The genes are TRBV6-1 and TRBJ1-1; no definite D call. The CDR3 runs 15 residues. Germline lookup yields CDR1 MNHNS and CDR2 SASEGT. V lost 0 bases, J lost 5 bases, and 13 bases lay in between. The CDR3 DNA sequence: TGTGCCAGCAGTGAAGCGCGGGCATACGTGACTGAAGCTTTCTTT. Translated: CASSEARAYVTEAFF.

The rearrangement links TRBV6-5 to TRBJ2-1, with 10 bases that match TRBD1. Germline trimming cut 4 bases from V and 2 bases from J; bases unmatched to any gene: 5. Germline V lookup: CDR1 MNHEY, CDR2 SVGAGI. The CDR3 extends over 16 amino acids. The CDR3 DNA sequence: TGTGCCAGCAGTTCCCTCGGGACAGGGGCCTACAATGAGCAGTTCTTC. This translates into CASSSLGTGAYNEQFF.

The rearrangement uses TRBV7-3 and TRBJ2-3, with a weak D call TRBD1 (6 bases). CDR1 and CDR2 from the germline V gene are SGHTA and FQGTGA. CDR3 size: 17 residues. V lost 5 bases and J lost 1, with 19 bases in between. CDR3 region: CASSKRDTRTGTDTQYF. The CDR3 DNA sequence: TGTGCCAGCAGCAAAAGGGACACACGTACGGGCACAGATACGCAGTATTTT.

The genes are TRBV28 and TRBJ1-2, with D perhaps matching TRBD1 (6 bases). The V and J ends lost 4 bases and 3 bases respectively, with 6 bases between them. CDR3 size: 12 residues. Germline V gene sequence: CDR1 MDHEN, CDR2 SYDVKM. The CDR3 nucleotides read TGTGCCAGCAGTTCAGGGGACTATGGCTACACCTTC. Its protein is CASSSGDYGYTF.

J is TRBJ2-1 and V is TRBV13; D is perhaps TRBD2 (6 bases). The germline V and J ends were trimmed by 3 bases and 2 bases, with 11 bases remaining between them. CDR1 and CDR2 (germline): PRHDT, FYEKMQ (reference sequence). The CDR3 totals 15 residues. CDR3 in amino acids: CASSLGGGPYNEQFF. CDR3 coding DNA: TGTGCCAGCAGCTTGGGGGGAGGCCCCTACAATGAGCAGTTCTTC.

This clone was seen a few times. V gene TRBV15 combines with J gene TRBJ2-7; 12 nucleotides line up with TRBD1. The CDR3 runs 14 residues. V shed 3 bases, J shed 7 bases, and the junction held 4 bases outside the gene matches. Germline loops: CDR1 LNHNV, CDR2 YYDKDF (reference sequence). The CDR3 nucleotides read TGTGCCACCAGCAGGGGACAGGGGGCGCGGGAGCAGTACTTC. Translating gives CATSRGQGAREQYF.

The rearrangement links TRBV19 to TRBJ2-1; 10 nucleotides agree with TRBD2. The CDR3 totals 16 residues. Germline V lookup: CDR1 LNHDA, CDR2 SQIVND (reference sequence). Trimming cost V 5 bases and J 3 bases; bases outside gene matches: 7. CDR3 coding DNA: TGTGCCAGTAGTGACGGGACTAGCGTAAGCTACAATGAGCAGTTCTTC. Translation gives CASSDGTSVSYNEQFF.

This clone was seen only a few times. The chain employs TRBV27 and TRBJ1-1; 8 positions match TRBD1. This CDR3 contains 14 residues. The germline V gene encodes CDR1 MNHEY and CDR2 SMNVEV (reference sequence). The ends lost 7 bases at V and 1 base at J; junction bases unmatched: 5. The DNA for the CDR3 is TGTGCCAGCAAGGACAGGGTGCGGAACACTGAAGCTTTCTTT. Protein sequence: CASKDRVRNTEAFF.

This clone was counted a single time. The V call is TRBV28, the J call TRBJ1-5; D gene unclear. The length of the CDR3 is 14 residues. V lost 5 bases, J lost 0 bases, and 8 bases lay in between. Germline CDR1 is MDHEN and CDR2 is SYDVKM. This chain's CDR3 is CASSGSYSNQPQHF. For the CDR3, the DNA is TGTGCCAGCAGTGGTAGTTATAGCAATCAGCCCCAGCATTTT.

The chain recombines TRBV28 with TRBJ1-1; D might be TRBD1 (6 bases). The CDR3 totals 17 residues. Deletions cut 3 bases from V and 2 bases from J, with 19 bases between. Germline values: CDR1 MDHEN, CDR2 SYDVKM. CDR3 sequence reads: CASSFFPQDRKNTEAFF. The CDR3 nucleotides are TGTGCCAGCAGTTTTTTTCCCCAGGACAGAAAAAACACTGAAGCTTTCTTT. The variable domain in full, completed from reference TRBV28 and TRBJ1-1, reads DVKVTQSSRYLVKRTGEKVFLECVQDMDHENMFWYRQDPGLGLRLIYFSYDVKMKEKGDIPEGYSVSREKKERFSLILESASTNQTSMYLCASSFFPQDRKNTEAFFGQGTRLTVV.

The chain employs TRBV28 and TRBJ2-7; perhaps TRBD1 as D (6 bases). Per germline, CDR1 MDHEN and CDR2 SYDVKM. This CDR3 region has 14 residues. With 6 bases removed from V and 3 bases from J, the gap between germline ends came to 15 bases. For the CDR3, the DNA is TGTGCCAGCAGAAGGCAGGGGTCGCGCTACGAGCAGTACTTC. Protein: CASRRQGSRYEQYF. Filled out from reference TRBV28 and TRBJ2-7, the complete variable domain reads DVKVTQSSRYLVKRTGEKVFLECVQDMDHENMFWYRQDPGLGLRLIYFSYDVKMKEKGDIPEGYSVSREKKERFSLILESASTNQTSMYLCASRRQGSRYEQYFGPGTRLTVT.

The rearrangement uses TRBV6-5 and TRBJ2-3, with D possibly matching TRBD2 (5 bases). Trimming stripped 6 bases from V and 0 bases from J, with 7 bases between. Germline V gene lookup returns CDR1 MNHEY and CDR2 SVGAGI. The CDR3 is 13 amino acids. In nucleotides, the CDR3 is TGTGCCAGCAGGAGGGATAGCACAGATACGCAGTATTTT. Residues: CASRRDSTDTQYF.

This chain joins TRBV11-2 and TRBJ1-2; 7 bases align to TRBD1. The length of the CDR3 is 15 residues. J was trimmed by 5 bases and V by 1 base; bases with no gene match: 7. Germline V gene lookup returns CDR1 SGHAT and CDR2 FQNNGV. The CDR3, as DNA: TGTGCCAGCAGCTTAGCCGGGACAGCATTTTATGGCTACACCTTC. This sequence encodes CASSLAGTAFYGYTF.

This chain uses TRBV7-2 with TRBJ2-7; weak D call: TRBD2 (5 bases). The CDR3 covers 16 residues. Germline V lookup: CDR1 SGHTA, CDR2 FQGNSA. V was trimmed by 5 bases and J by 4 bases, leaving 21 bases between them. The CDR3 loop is CASSLLALGRGYEQYF. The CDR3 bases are TGTGCCAGCAGCCTCCTAGCATTGGGGAGAGGGTACGAGCAGTACTTC. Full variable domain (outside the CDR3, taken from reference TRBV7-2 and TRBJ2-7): GAGVSQSPSNKVTEKGKDVELRCDPISGHTALYWYRQSLGQGLEFLIYFQGNSAPDKSGLPSDRFSAERTGGSVSTLTIQRTQQEDSAVYLCASSLLALGRGYEQYFGPGTRLTVT.

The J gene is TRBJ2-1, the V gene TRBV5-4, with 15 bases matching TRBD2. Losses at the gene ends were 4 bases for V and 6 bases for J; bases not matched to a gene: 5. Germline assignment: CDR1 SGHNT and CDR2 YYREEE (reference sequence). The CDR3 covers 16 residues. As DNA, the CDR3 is TGTGCCAGCAGCGGTGGACTAGCGGGAGGGGGCAATGAGCAGTTCTTC. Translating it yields CASSGGLAGGGNEQFF.

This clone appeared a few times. DNA of the CDR3: TGCGCCAGCAGTGATGTCGGGACATACCAAGAGACCCAGTACTTC. Its translation: CASSDVGTYQETQYF. The chain joins TRBV10-2 to TRBJ2-5; possible D gene TRBD1, 6 bases. V was shortened by 3 bases and J by 0 bases, with 11 bases between the two germline ends. This CDR3 comprises 15 residues. Germline CDR1 reads WSHSY; CDR2 reads SAAADI.

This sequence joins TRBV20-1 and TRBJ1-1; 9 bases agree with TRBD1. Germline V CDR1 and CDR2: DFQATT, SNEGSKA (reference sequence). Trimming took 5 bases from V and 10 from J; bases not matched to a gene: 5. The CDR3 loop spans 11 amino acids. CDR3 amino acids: CSAFGTGLAFF. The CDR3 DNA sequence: TGCAGTGCTTTCGGGACAGGGTTAGCTTTCTTT.

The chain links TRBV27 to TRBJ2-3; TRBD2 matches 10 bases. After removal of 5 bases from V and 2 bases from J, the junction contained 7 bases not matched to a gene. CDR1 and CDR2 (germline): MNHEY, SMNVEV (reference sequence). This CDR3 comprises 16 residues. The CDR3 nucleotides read TGTGCCAGCAGTCGGCCACTAGCGGGACTCACAGATACGCAGTATTTT. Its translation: CASSRPLAGLTDTQYF.

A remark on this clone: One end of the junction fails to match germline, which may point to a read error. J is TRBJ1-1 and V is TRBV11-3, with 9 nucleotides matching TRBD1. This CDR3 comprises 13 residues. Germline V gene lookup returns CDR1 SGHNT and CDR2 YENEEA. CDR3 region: CASSPGQGAKMVF. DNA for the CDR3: TGTGCCAGCAGCCCGGGACAGGGTGCCAAGATGGTCTTT. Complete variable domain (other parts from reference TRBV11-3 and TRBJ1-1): EAGVVQSPRYKIIEKKQPVAFWCNPISGHNTLYWYLQNLGQGPELLIRYENEEAVDDSQLPKDRFSAERLKGVDSTLKIQPAELGDSAVYLCASSPGQGAKMVFGQGTRLTVV.

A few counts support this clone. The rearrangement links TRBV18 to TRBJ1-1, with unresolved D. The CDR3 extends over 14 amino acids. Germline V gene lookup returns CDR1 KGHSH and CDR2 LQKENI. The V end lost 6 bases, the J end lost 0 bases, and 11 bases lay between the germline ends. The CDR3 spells CASSRGGMNTEAFF. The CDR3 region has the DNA TGTGCCAGCTCCCGGGGAGGGATGAACACTGAAGCTTTCTTT.